The sequence of this T cell receptor (beta chain) was determined in a study of T cell responses to AZD1222 COVID-19 vaccine. Trimming removed 7 bases from V and 12 bases from J, with 22 bases in between. Germline V gives CDR1 SGHTA, CDR2 FQGNSA. The CDR3 contains 14 residues. Profiled with immunoSEQ multiplex PCR; TCRdb holds only in-frame clones, not every one. The profile shows about 140,000 clones, about 90% of them singletons. The receptor comes from an adult in good health. This material consisted of peripheral blood, taken on day 0 of AZD1222 vaccination. The chain uses TRBV7-2 and TRBJ2-1, with D perhaps TRBD1 or TRBD2 (5 bases each). CDR3 amino acids: CASTQTSGAARQFF. For the CDR3, the DNA is TGTGCCAGCACCCAAACTTCCGGGGCCGCAAGGCAGTTCTTC.